These 30 T cell receptor beta chains were all obtained from the same sample, sequenced in a study of T cells in Graves' hyperthyroidism and ophthalmopathy. The source material, RNA transcripts, was used to amplify TCR beta CDR3 regions. In the first-round RT-PCR of the TCR CDR3, the HTBI primer set was used. Each CDR3 protein is one row after TCRdb ran MiXCR on the multiplex PCR reads. The table includes around 450,000 distinct CDR3 sequences, less than 20% detected once. Sequencing was done on a sample of blood. These receptor sequences come from a woman aged 18-35 years with Graves' hyperthyroidism.

Concerning this clonotype itself: A read error may be the cause here, since a much bigger clone is one base away. Since no conserved phenylalanine or tryptophan closes the CDR3, a read error is the likely cause. This chain links TRBV19 with TRBJ1-1; TRBD1 matches 7 bases. The CDR3 is 16 residues long. After removal of 7 bases from V and 0 bases from J, the junction contained 11 bases not matched to a gene. The germline CDR1 and CDR2 sequences are LNHDA and SQIVND (reference sequence). CDR3 nucleotides: TGTGCCAGTATGGGACAGACATCTACTATGAACACTGAAGCTTTCCTT. Translating it yields CASMGQTSTMNTEAFL.

This clonotype was counted ten times or more. The rearrangement joins TRBV6-1 to TRBJ2-7; D is uncertain. The CDR3 consists of 12 residues. Germline V gene lookup returns CDR1 MNHNS and CDR2 SASEGT. V dropped 8 bases and J dropped 3 bases, with 11 bases sitting between them. CDR3 amino acids: CASGKSHYEQYF. As DNA, the CDR3 is TGTGCCAGCGGGAAGAGTCACTACGAGCAGTACTTC.

Many counts were recorded for this clonotype. This chain uses TRBV7-3 with TRBJ2-5; TRBD2 aligns across 7 bases. Germline V gives CDR1 SGHTA, CDR2 FQGTGA. The CDR3 runs to 17 residues. The J segment lost 3 bases and the V segment lost 2 bases, leaving 12 bases of the junction unmatched. The CDR3 DNA follows: TGTGCCAGCAGCTTAGGGGGGGGGATAAGTCGGGAAGAGACCCAGTACTTC. It codes for CASSLGGGISREETQYF.

This clonotype was recorded many times. The V gene is TRBV7-2, the J gene TRBJ1-2, with a tentative D call TRBD1 (6 bases). Trimming took 3 bases from V and 6 from J, leaving 20 bases between them. This CDR3 is built from 16 residues. Per germline, CDR1 SGHTA and CDR2 FQGNSA. In nucleotides, the CDR3 is TGTGCCAGCAGCTTGTCGGGAGGGGGGGCGCGCAATGGCTACACCTTC. Residues: CASSLSGGGARNGYTF.

This clonotype has at least ten counts. The rearrangement joins TRBV20-1 to TRBJ2-2; TRBD2 matches 11 bases. CDR3 length equals 14 residues. Germline V gene sequence: CDR1 DFQATT, CDR2 SNEGSKA (reference sequence). With 7 bases clipped from V and 2 bases from J, the junction kept 3 bases outside the gene matches. This CDR3 is CSGGTSGNTGELFF. CDR3 coding DNA: TGCAGTGGTGGGACTAGCGGTAACACCGGGGAGCTGTTTTTT.

In its sample, this clonotype was seen many times. The chain joins TRBV5-1 to TRBJ2-7; D is perhaps TRBD1 (7 bases). Looked up from germline, CDR1 is SGHRS and CDR2 is YFSETQ. The CDR3 sequence is 14 residues long. The V gene lost 2 bases and the J gene lost 3 bases, with 12 bases spanning the gap. The DNA of the CDR3 is TGCGCCAGCAGCTTTGCGGGACAGCGCTACGAGCAGTACTTC. Its translation: CASSFAGQRYEQYF.

To note about this clonotype: A much larger clone differs by one base, so this may be a read error. The chain recombines TRBV4-1 with TRBJ1-4; no firm D call. Germline CDR1 and CDR2: MGHRA and YSYEKL. Trimming left V 1 base short and J 6 bases short, with 3 bases between. The CDR3 length is 12 residues. The CDR3 loop is CASSQAYEKLFF. CDR3 sequence (DNA): TGCGCCAGCAGCCAAGCTTATGAAAAACTGTTTTTT.

This clonotype has at least ten counts. The gene calls are TRBV6-1 and TRBJ2-1; 16 nucleotides align to TRBD2. Looked up from germline, CDR1 is MNHNS and CDR2 is SASEGT. Trimming removed 6 bases from V and 8 bases from J; junction bases left unmatched: 7. The CDR3 is 16 amino acids. CDR3: CASSEGLAGGQHEQFF. The CDR3 DNA reads TGTGCCAGCAGCGAGGGACTAGCGGGGGGGCAGCATGAGCAGTTCTTC.

This clonotype has ten or more counts. V gene TRBV5-6 combines with J gene TRBJ2-7, with a tentative D call TRBD1 (5 bases). V was clipped by 0 bases and J by 3 bases, with 10 bases between them. The CDR3 runs 14 residues. Germline V gives CDR1 SGHDT, CDR2 YYEEEE. The CDR3 protein is CASSLGRGLYEQYF. Here the CDR3 DNA reads TGTGCCAGCAGCTTGGGAAGGGGTCTCTACGAGCAGTACTTC.

This clonotype was recorded many times. The V call is TRBV28, the J call TRBJ1-3; the D gene is possibly TRBD1 (5 bases). The germline V gene encodes CDR1 MDHEN and CDR2 SYDVKM. The CDR3 consists of 15 residues. Trimming removed 8 bases at V and 0 bases at J, with 14 bases between. This CDR3 is CASGGRGSSGNTIYF. In DNA, the CDR3 is TGTGCCAGCGGGGGACGGGGAAGCTCTGGAAACACCATATATTTT.

This clonotype was observed many times. The chain has TRBV6-2 or TRBV6-3 and TRBJ2-3; 8 bases match TRBD1. CDR1 is MNHEY, CDR2 SVGEGT, per germline. The CDR3 runs 18 residues. V was pared by 2 bases and J by 2 bases, with 12 bases of the junction left unmatched. CDR3 in amino acids: CASSYEGNRGFATDTQYF. Written as DNA, the CDR3 is TGTGCCAGCAGTTACGAGGGCAACAGGGGGTTTGCCACAGATACGCAGTATTTT.

This clonotype came up a few times. V gene TRBV5-1 combines with J gene TRBJ2-3; D perhaps matches TRBD1 (6 bases). From germline, CDR1 is SGHRS and CDR2 YFSETQ. The length of the CDR3 is 16 residues. V lost 1 base and J lost 0, with 12 bases in between. CDR3 region: CASSLPGVGSTDTQYF. In DNA, the CDR3 is TGCGCCAGCAGCTTGCCAGGGGTTGGTAGCACAGATACGCAGTATTTT.

Only a few counts were recorded for this clonotype. This rearrangement joins TRBV14 to TRBJ2-1, with D possibly matching TRBD2 (6 bases). Germline-derived CDR1 and CDR2 are SGHDN and FVKESK. The CDR3 contains 16 residues. Trimming removed 1 base from V and 0 bases from J, with 10 bases in between. The CDR3: CASSQVGSGSYNEQFF. Written as DNA, the CDR3 is TGTGCCAGCAGCCAAGTGGGTAGCGGCTCCTACAATGAGCAGTTCTTC.

This clonotype was detected ten times or more. The gene calls are TRBV3-1 and TRBJ2-7; either TRBD1 or TRBD2 may supply D (5 bases each). Germline assignment: CDR1 LGHDT and CDR2 YNNKEL (reference sequence). CDR3 length equals 15 residues. V gave up 0 bases and J gave up 2 bases, with 11 bases separating them. The CDR3 loop is CASSQEGETPYEQYF. CDR3 DNA sequence: TGTGCCAGCAGCCAAGAAGGGGAGACCCCCTACGAGCAGTACTTC.

This sequence joins TRBV4-2 and TRBJ2-2; 8 bases match TRBD1. Trimming took 0 bases from V and 8 from J; bases not matched to a gene: 2. Per germline, CDR1 LGHNA and CDR2 YNFKEQ. The CDR3 is 14 amino acids. CDR3 nucleotide sequence: TGTGCCAGCAGCCAAGACAGGGGGCGAGGGGAGCTGTTTTTT. Encoded protein: CASSQDRGRGELFF.

Regarding this clonotype: It may be a read error: a sequence one base away is much more abundant. Given the absence of the conserved phenylalanine or tryptophan at the CDR3 end, a read error is likely. The V call is TRBV10-3, the J call TRBJ2-7; perhaps TRBD1 as D (5 bases). Germline V CDR1 and CDR2: ENHRY, SYGVKD. This CDR3 comprises 13 residues. V lost 7 bases to trimming and J lost 0 bases, with 10 bases between them. The DNA of the CDR3 is TGTGCCATCAAGGGGCCGGGCTCCTACGAGCAGTACCTC. As protein: CAIKGPGSYEQYL.

This clonotype was found many times. This chain joins TRBV6-1 and TRBJ2-7; TRBD2 matches at 8 bases. The V gene's germline CDR1 is MNHNS and CDR2 SASEGT. The CDR3 contains 13 residues. Losses at the gene ends were 3 bases for V and 5 bases for J; bases not matched to a gene: 3. CDR3 sequence reads: CASSEAGGHEQYF. In nucleotides, the CDR3 is TGTGCCAGCAGTGAGGCGGGAGGTCACGAGCAGTACTTC.

This clonotype was observed a few times. This chain joins TRBV20-1 and TRBJ1-2; D is unresolved. Germline assignment: CDR1 DFQATT and CDR2 SNEGSKA (reference sequence). The ends were cut back, 0 bases at V and 8 bases at J, with 16 bases in the middle. This CDR3 region has 14 residues. Written as DNA, the CDR3 is TGCAGTGCTAGAGATCAGGAGGCAGGTCCAGGCTACACCTTC. As protein: CSARDQEAGPGYTF.

The sample holds one count of this clonotype. A much bigger clone sits one base away, suggesting this may be a read error. The gene calls are TRBV20-1 and TRBJ1-2; D perhaps matches TRBD1 (6 bases). Germline V gene lookup returns CDR1 DFQATT and CDR2 SNEGSKA (reference sequence). The CDR3 sequence is 14 residues long. CDR3 in DNA: TGCAGTGCTAGGAATGCGGGGGGCGACGGTGGCTGCACCTTC. Translating it yields CSARNAGGDGGCTF.

This clonotype was recorded many times. The chain joins TRBV5-1 to TRBJ1-1; a possible D gene is TRBD1 (5 bases). CDR3 length: 16 residues. Trimming removed 3 bases at V and 0 bases at J, with 15 bases between. CDR1 is SGHRS and CDR2 is YFSETQ in the germline V gene. This chain's CDR3 is CASSWPSGTMNTEAFF. As DNA, the CDR3 is TGCGCCAGCAGCTGGCCCTCCGGGACGATGAACACTGAAGCTTTCTTT. Based on the CDR3 plus reference TRBV5-1 and TRBJ1-1, the full variable domain is KAGVTQTPRYLIKTRGQQVTLSCSPISGHRSVSWYQQTPGQGLQFLFEYFSETQRNKGNFPGRFSGRQFSNSRSEMNVSTLELGDSALYLCASSWPSGTMNTEAFFGQGTRLTVV.

The chain carries TRBV19 and TRBJ1-2; TRBD1 matches at 9 bases. The J segment lost 7 bases and the V segment lost 7 bases, leaving 13 bases of the junction unmatched. Germline CDR1 and CDR2: LNHDA and SQIVND (reference sequence). The CDR3 consists of 15 residues. The CDR3 reads CASTPSGTGFSGYTF. CDR3 nucleotide sequence: TGTGCCAGTACGCCGTCCGGGACAGGGTTCAGTGGCTACACCTTC.

This chain joins TRBV20-1 and TRBJ1-4; possibly TRBD1 for D (6 bases). Germline V gene sequence: CDR1 DFQATT, CDR2 SNEGSKA (reference sequence). The CDR3 has 15 amino acids. The CDR3 nucleotides read TGCACCTTATCGGAGGGGGGAGCCACTAATGAAAAACTGTTTTTT. Its protein is CTLSEGGATNEKLFF.

This clonotype has more than one count but fewer than ten. The J gene is TRBJ2-2, the V gene TRBV25-1; no definite D call. This CDR3 has 15 amino acids. The V gene lost 9 bases and the J gene lost 4 bases, with 18 bases spanning the gap. Germline V gene lookup returns CDR1 MGHDK and CDR2 SYGVNS. The CDR3: CASMTHREPTGELFF. The CDR3 bases are TGTGCCAGTATGACCCACAGAGAGCCCACCGGGGAGCTGTTTTTT.

V usage is TRBV19 and J usage is TRBJ1-3, with D uncertain. V lost 4 bases to trimming and J lost 2 bases, with 15 bases between them. CDR1 LNHDA and CDR2 SQIVND come from the germline V gene (reference sequence). There are 16 residues in the CDR3. CDR3 bases: TGTGCCAGTAGTAAATCTACAGCGATAACTGGAAACACCATATATTTT. Translation gives CASSKSTAITGNTIYF. Variable domain in full (rest from reference TRBV19 and TRBJ1-3): DGGITQSPKYLFRKEGQNVTLSCEQNLNHDAMYWYRQDPGQGLRLIYYSQIVNDFQKGDIAEGYSVSREKKESFPLTVTSAQKNPTAFYLCASSKSTAITGNTIYFGEGSWLTVV.

This clonotype was observed many times. J is TRBJ2-1 and V is TRBV2; TRBD2 agrees at 7 bases. J was trimmed by 4 bases and V by 8 bases; bases with no gene match: 23. Per the germline V gene, CDR1 is SNHLY and CDR2 is FYNNEI. The CDR3 sequence is 19 residues long. The CDR3 coding sequence is TGTGCCAGCCCCACTCGGGTTCGTGCGGGAGAGCCCTTATACAATGAGCAGTTCTTC. It yields the protein CASPTRVRAGEPLYNEQFF.

The sample holds many counts of this clonotype. V usage is TRBV5-1 and J usage is TRBJ2-1, with 8 nucleotides matching TRBD2. With 3 bases clipped from V and 0 bases from J, the junction kept 2 bases outside the gene matches. CDR3 size: 15 residues. From germline, CDR1 is SGHRS and CDR2 YFSETQ. The CDR3 reads CASSSSGFSYNEQFF. CDR3 DNA sequence: TGCGCCAGCAGCTCTAGCGGGTTCTCCTACAATGAGCAGTTCTTC. Combining the CDR3 with reference TRBV5-1 and TRBJ2-1 gives the whole variable domain KAGVTQTPRYLIKTRGQQVTLSCSPISGHRSVSWYQQTPGQGLQFLFEYFSETQRNKGNFPGRFSGRQFSNSRSEMNVSTLELGDSALYLCASSSSGFSYNEQFFGPGTRLTVL.

The V and J genes are TRBV6-1 and TRBJ2-1; weak D call: TRBD2 (6 bases). The CDR3 loop spans 15 amino acids. V was trimmed by 2 bases and J by 5 bases, leaving 13 bases between them. Germline V gene lookup returns CDR1 MNHNS and CDR2 SASEGT. CDR3 sequence (DNA): TGTGCCAGCAGTGAAAGAGGCGGGGAAAACAATGAGCAGTTCTTC. It is translated as CASSERGGENNEQFF.

This clonotype was counted between two and nine times. The chain uses TRBV29-1 and TRBJ1-2; no firm D call. The CDR3 consists of 12 residues. The V gene lost 0 bases and the J gene lost 13 bases, with 15 bases spanning the gap. Germline loops: CDR1 SQVTM, CDR2 ANQGSEA. The CDR3 protein is CSVEERSADFTF. CDR3 coding DNA: TGCAGCGTTGAAGAAAGATCGGCAGATTTCACCTTC.

This clonotype was found many times. The V call is TRBV6-1, the J call TRBJ1-5, with D maybe TRBD1 (5 bases). Deletions cut 5 bases from V and 2 bases from J, with 13 bases between. This CDR3 is 15 amino acids long. Germline V lookup: CDR1 MNHNS, CDR2 SASEGT. The CDR3 region is CASSPVGGGNQPQHF. DNA for the CDR3: TGTGCCAGCAGTCCCGTCGGAGGGGGCAATCAGCCCCAGCATTTT.

This clonotype showed up many times. The chain carries TRBV28 and TRBJ1-4; D is possibly TRBD1 (6 bases). V lost 6 bases and J lost 5, with 13 bases in between. Germline V CDR1 and CDR2: MDHEN, SYDVKM. This CDR3 has 14 amino acids. The CDR3: CASRLTGRNEKLFF. Written as DNA, the CDR3 is TGTGCCAGCAGGTTGACAGGAAGGAATGAAAAACTGTTTTTT.